The TCR beta chain described here comes from a study of cytomegalovirus exposure and HLA in healthy donors. Study-wide points: As immune exposure information, only CMV serostatus was available. The study found most TCR sequences rare, yet found some public TCRs in many donors. Specificity of a few CMV-associated chains for CMV antigens was verified in vitro.

This clone appeared a few times. Its cognate antigen is unknown. PCR was performed using 60 Vbeta and 13 Jbeta primers. TCRdb's table, derived via immunoSEQ multiplex PCR, lists solely in-frame clones and lacks some. The data contain roughly 200,000 clones, 76% of them singletons. CDR3 length: 12 amino acids. The germline V gene encodes CDR1 SGDLS and CDR2 YYNGEE. Between the trimmed V and J ends, which lost 0 bases and 11 bases, there was a span of 11 bases. The chain uses TRBV9 and TRBJ1-2, with TRBD1 as a possible D gene (5 bases). The specimen was PBMCs. The receptor was isolated from a young man in good health and CMV-seronegative. The CDR3 sequence: CASSVGQGRYTF. As DNA, the CDR3 is TGTGCCAGCAGCGTAGGGCAGGGTAGATACACCTTC. Full variable domain (remainder filled in from reference TRBV9 and TRBJ1-2): DSGVTQTPKHLITATGQRVTLRCSPRSGDLSVYWYQQSLDQGLQFLIQYYNGEERAKGNILERFSAQQFPDLHSELNLSSLELGDSALYFCASSVGQGRYTFGSGTRLTVV.